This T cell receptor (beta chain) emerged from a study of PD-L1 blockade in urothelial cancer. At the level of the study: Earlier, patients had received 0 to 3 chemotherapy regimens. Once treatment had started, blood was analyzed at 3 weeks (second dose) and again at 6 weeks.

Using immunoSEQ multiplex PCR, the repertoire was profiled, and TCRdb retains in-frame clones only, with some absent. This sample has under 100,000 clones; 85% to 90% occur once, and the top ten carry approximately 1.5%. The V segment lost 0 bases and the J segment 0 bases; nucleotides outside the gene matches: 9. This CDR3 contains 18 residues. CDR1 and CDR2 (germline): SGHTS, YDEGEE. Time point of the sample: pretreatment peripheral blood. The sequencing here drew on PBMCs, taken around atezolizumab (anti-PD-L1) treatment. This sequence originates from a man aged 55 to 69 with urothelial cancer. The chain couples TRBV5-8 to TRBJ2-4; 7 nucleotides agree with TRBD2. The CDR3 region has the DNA TGTGCCAGCAGCTTGGGACTAGCAGTTTCTACAGCCAAAAACATTCAGTACTTC. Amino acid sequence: CASSLGLAVSTAKNIQYF.